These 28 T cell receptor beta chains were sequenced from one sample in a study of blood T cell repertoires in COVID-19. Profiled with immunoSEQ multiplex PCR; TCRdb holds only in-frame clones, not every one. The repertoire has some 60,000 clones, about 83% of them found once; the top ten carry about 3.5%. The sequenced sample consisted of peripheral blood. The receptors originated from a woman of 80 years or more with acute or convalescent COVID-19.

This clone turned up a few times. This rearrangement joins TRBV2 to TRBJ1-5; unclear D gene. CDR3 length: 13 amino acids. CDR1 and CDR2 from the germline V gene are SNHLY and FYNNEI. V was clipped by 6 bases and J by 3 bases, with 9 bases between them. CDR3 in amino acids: CASRGVNNQPQHF. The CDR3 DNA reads TGTGCCAGCAGAGGAGTCAACAATCAGCCCCAGCATTTT. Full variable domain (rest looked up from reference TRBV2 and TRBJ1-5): EPEVTQTPSHQVTQMGQEVILRCVPISNHLYFYWYRQILGQKVEFLVSFYNNEISEKSEIFDDQFSVERPDGSNFTLKIRSTKLEDSAMYFCASRGVNNQPQHFGDGTRLSIL.

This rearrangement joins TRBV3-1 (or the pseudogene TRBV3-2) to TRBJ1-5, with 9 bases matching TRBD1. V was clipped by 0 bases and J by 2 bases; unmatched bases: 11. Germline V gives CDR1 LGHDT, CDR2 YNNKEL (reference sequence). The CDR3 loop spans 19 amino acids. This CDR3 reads CASSQDQQGTGSRNQPQHF. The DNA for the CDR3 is TGTGCCAGCAGCCAAGATCAACAGGGGACAGGGAGCCGCAATCAGCCCCAGCATTTT.

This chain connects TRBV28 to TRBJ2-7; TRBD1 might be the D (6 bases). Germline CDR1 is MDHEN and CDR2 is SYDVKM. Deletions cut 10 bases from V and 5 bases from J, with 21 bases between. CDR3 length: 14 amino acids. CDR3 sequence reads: CATQTFTGSHEQYF. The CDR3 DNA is TGTGCCACTCAGACCTTTACAGGGTCCCACGAGCAGTACTTC.

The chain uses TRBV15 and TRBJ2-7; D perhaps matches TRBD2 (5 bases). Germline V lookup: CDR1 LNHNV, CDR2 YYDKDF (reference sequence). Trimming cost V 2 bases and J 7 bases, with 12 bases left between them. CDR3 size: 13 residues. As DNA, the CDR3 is TGTGCCACCAGCAGACAGGACTTGGTGGAGCAGTACTTC. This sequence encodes CATSRQDLVEQYF.

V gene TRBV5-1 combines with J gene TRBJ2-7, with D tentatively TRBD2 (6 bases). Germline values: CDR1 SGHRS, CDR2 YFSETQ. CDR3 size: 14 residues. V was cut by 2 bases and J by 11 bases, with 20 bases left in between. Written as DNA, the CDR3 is TGCGCCAGCAGCTTCCGGGACGGGAGTATACAAGAGTACTTC. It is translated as CASSFRDGSIQEYF.

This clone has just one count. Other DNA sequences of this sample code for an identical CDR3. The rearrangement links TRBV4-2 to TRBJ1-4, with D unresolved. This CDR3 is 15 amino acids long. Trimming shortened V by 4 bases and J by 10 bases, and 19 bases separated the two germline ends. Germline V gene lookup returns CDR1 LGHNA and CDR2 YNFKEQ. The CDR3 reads CASSLNPEVGGKLFF. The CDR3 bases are TGTGCCAGCAGCCTAAATCCAGAAGTTGGTGGAAAACTGTTTTTT.

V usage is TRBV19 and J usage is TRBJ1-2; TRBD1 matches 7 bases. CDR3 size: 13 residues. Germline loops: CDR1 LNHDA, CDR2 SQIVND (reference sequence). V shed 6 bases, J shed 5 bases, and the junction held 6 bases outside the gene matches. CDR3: CASREDRVYGYTF. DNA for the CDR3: TGTGCCAGTAGAGAAGACAGGGTATATGGCTACACCTTC.

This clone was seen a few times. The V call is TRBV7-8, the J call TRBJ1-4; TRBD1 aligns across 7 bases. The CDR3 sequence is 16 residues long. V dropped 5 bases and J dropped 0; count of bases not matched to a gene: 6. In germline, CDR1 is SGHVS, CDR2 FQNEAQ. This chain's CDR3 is CASSEDRFATNEKLFF. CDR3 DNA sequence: TGTGCCAGCAGCGAGGACAGGTTTGCAACTAATGAAAAACTGTTTTTT.

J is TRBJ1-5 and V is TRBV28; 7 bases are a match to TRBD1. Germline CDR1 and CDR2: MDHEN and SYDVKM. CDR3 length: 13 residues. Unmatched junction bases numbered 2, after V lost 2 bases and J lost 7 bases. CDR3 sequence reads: CASSLVQGQPQHF. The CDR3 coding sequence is TGTGCCAGCAGTTTAGTACAGGGGCAGCCCCAGCATTTT.

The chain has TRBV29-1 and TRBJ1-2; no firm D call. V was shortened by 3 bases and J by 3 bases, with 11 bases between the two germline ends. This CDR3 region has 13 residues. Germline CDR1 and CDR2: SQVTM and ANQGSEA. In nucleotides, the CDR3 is TGCAGCGTTGATGAGTCGGGAGACTATGGCTACACCTTC. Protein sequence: CSVDESGDYGYTF.

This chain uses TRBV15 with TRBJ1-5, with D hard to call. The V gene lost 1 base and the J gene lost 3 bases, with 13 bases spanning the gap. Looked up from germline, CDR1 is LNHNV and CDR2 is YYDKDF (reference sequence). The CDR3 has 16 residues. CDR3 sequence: CATSRGQPGVNQPQHF. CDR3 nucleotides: TGTGCCACCAGCAGAGGTCAGCCGGGAGTCAATCAGCCCCAGCATTTT. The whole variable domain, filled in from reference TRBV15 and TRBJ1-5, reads DAMVIQNPRYQVTQFGKPVTLSCSQTLNHNVMYWYQQKSSQAPKLLFHYYDKDFNNEADTPDNFQSRRPNTSFCFLDIRSPGLGDTAMYLCATSRGQPGVNQPQHFGDGTRLSIL.

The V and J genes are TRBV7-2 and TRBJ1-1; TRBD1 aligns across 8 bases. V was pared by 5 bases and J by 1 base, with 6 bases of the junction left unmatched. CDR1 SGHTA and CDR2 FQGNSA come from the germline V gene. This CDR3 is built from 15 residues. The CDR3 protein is CASSRDRNANTEAFF. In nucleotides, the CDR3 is TGTGCCAGCAGCCGGGACAGGAATGCGAACACTGAAGCTTTCTTT. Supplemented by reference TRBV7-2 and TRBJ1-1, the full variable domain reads GAGVSQSPSNKVTEKGKDVELRCDPISGHTALYWYRQSLGQGLEFLIYFQGNSAPDKSGLPSDRFSAERTGGSVSTLTIQRTQQEDSAVYLCASSRDRNANTEAFFGQGTRLTVV.

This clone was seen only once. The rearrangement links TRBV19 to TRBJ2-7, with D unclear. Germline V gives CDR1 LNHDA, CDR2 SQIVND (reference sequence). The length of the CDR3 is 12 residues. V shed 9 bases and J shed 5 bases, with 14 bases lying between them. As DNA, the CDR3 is TGTGCCAGCCTCCAGGTGGCCGACGAGCAGTACTTC. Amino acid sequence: CASLQVADEQYF.

CDR3 DNA: TGTGCCAGCAGCTCAGGACAGTTTAGCTCCTACAATGAGCAGTTCTTC. Translation gives CASSSGQFSSYNEQFF. This sequence joins TRBV11-3 and TRBJ2-1; possibly TRBD1 for D (6 bases). The germline V and J ends were trimmed by 4 bases and 0 bases, with 13 bases remaining between them. Germline V lookup: CDR1 SGHNT, CDR2 YENEEA. CDR3 length: 16 amino acids.

The CDR3 loop reads CASSDPAGGSVRRTDTQYF. DNA of the CDR3: TGTGCCAGCAGTGACCCAGCGGGGGGATCAGTCCGCCGCACAGATACGCAGTATTTT. V usage is TRBV6-2 or TRBV6-3 and J usage is TRBJ2-3, with 9 bases lining up with TRBD2. The CDR3 is 19 amino acids. CDR1 is MNHEY, CDR2 SVGEGT, per germline. V lost 5 bases and J lost 1; bases outside the gene matches: 16.

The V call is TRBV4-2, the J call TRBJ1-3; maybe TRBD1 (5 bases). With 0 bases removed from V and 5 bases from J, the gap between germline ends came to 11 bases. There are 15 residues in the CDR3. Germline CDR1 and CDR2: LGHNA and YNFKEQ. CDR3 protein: CASSQDTGNRNTIYF. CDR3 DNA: TGTGCCAGCAGCCAAGATACAGGAAACAGAAACACCATATATTTT.

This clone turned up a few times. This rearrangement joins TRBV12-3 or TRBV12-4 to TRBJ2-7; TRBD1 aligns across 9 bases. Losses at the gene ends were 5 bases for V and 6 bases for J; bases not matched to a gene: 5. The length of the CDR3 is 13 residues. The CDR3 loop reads CASSLQGATEQYF. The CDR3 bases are TGTGCCAGCAGTCTACAGGGGGCTACCGAGCAGTACTTC.

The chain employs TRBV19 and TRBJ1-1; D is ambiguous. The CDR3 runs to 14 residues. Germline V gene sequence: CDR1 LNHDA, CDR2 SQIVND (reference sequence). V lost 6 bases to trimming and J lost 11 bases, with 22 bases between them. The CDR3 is CASRAEGRVNSAFF. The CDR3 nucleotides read TGTGCCAGTAGGGCTGAAGGGAGGGTCAATAGTGCTTTCTTT. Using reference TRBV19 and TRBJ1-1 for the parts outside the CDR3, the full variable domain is DGGITQSPKYLFRKEGQNVTLSCEQNLNHDAMYWYRQDPGQGLRLIYYSQIVNDFQKGDIAEGYSVSREKKESFPLTVTSAQKNPTAFYLCASRAEGRVNSAFFGQGTRLTVV.

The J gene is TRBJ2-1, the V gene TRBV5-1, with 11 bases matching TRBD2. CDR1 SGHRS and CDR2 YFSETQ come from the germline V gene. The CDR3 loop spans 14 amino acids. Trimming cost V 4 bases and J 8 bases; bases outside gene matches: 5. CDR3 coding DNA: TGCGCCAGCAGCGAAGGGACTAGCGGCTATGAGCAGTTCTTC. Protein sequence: CASSEGTSGYEQFF.

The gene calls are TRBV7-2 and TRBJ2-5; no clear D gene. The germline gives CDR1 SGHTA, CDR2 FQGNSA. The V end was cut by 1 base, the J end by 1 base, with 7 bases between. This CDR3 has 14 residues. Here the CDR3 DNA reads TGTGCCAGCAGCTTAGGGCGGAGCCAAGAGACCCAGTACTTC. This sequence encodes CASSLGRSQETQYF.

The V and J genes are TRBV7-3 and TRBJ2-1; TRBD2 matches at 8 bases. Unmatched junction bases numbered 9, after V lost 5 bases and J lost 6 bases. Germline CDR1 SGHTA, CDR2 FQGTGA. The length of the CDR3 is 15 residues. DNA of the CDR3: TGTGCCAGCAGCCTTGCGGCGGGAGGTTTCAATGAGCAGTTCTTC. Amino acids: CASSLAAGGFNEQFF.

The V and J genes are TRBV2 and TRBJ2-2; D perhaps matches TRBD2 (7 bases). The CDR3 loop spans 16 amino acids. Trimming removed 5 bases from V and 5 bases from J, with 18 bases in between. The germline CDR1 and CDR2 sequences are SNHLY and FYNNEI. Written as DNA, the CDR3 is TGTGCCAGCAGTCGACTCGGGGGGCCGGGGACCGGGGAGCTGTTTTTT. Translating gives CASSRLGGPGTGELFF.

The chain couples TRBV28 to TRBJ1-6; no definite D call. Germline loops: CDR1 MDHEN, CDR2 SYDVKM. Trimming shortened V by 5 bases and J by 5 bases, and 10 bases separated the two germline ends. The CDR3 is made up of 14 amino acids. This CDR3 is CASSARLDNSPLHF. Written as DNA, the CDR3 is TGTGCCAGCAGTGCCCGCTTAGATAATTCACCCCTCCACTTT.

CDR3: CASSLLVTSERETQYF. The DNA for the CDR3 is TGTGCCAGCAGCTTACTCGTGACTAGCGAGAGAGAGACCCAGTACTTC. V gene TRBV7-8 combines with J gene TRBJ2-5; TRBD2 aligns across 8 bases. The CDR3 is made up of 16 amino acids. J lost 4 bases, V lost 2 bases, and 9 bases had no gene match. Germline assignment: CDR1 SGHVS and CDR2 FQNEAQ.

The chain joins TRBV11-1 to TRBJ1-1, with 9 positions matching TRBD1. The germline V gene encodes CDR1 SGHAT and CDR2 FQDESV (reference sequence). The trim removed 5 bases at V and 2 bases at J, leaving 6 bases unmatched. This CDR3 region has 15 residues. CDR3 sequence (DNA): TGTGCCAGCAGCCCCCCGACAGGGGGAAACACTGAAGCTTTCTTT. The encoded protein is CASSPPTGGNTEAFF.

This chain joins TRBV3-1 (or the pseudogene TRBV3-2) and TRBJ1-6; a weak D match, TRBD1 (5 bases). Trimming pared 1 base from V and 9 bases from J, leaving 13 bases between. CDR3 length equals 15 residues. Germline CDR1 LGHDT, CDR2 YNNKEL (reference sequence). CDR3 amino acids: CASSQVEAGVSPLHF. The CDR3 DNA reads TGTGCCAGCAGCCAAGTTGAGGCGGGGGTTTCACCCCTCCACTTT.

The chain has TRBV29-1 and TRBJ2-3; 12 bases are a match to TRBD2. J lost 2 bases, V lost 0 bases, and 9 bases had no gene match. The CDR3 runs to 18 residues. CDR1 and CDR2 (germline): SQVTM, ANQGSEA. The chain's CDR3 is CSVEDHLGLAGNTDTQYF. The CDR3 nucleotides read TGCAGCGTTGAAGACCACCTGGGACTAGCGGGTAACACAGATACGCAGTATTTT.

CDR3 nucleotides: TGTGCCAGCAGCTTATCGACAGCCGCCAATGAGCAGTTCTTC. Protein product: CASSLSTAANEQFF. The genes are TRBV7-8 and TRBJ2-1; the D gene is possibly TRBD1 (5 bases). Germline CDR1 and CDR2: SGHVS and FQNEAQ. This CDR3 has 14 amino acids. The germline V and J ends were trimmed by 2 bases and 6 bases, with 11 bases remaining between them.